This T cell receptor (beta chain) was sequenced for a study of T cells in Graves' hyperthyroidism and ophthalmopathy. There are many counts of this clonotype. The length of the CDR3 is 16 residues. V trimming: 4 bases; J trimming: 5 bases; junction bases outside the gene matches: 12. Germline CDR1 is SGHRS and CDR2 is YFSETQ. In patients aged 18 to 65, hyperthyroidism was newly diagnosed, with duration under 2 months. Uncontrolled infection, other autoimmune disease, pregnancy and lactation each barred patients from inclusion. 9 to 10 ml fresh peripheral blood yielded the PBMCs. The investigators amplified TCR beta CDR3 regions from RNA transcripts. The HTBI primer set was used in a first-round RT-PCR of the TCR CDR3. TCRdb redid the calling of the multiplex PCR reads with MiXCR, one entry per CDR3 protein. The sample consists of about 510,000 distinct CDR3 sequences, 14% of them appearing once.

The sequencing sample was made of blood. The clonotype was recovered from a woman aged 35 to 49 with Graves' hyperthyroidism. The J gene is TRBJ2-7, the V gene TRBV5-1; 10 bases match TRBD1. The CDR3 spells CASSVSSGTGENEQYF. Written as DNA, the CDR3 is TGCGCCAGCAGCGTCTCCTCCGGGACAGGGGAAAACGAGCAGTACTTC.